The 26 T cell receptor beta chains presented below share a single source sample, sequenced in a study of regulatory T cells in long-lasting Graves disease. The time point was: newly diagnosed GD, antithyroid drugs for less than 3 months. From PBMCs, RNA was extracted and then used to make the TCR library. According to the study, TCR beta libraries were built with iRepertoire HTBI primers and CDR3-region Arm-PCR. TCRdb itself ran the multiplex PCR reads through MiXCR, one entry per CDR3 protein. The sample has more than 450,000 distinct CDR3 sequences; 15% to 20% are singletons. These sequences were also reported in another study, on T cells in Graves' hyperthyroidism and ophthalmopathy.

Source: peripheral blood mononuclear cells (PBMCs), taken at new diagnosis, from a patient treated with antithyroid drugs. These receptors were collected from a man aged 40-55 years with Graves disease.

This clonotype showed up just a few times. The rearrangement uses TRBV4-1 and TRBJ1-1; D remains unclear. CDR1 and CDR2 (germline): MGHRA, YSYEKL. V was shortened by 4 bases and J by 0 bases, with 12 bases between the two germline ends. The length of the CDR3 is 15 residues. This chain's CDR3 is CASSPTGVVNTEAFF. DNA of the CDR3: TGCGCCAGCAGCCCTACTGGGGTCGTGAACACTGAAGCTTTCTTT.

This clonotype was observed at least ten times. This chain links TRBV6-1 with TRBJ2-1, with 7 bases matching TRBD2. Germline-derived CDR1 and CDR2 are MNHNS and SASEGT. J was trimmed by 2 bases and V by 6 bases; bases with no gene match: 7. The length of the CDR3 is 15 residues. CDR3 nucleotides: TGTGCCAGCAGGCCTTCTAGCGGTGCCTACAATGAGCAGTTCTTC. This sequence encodes CASRPSSGAYNEQFF.

There are many counts of this clonotype. V gene TRBV5-1 combines with J gene TRBJ2-7; D perhaps matches TRBD1 (6 bases). The V end lost 3 bases, the J end lost 2 bases, and 12 bases lay between the germline ends. CDR1 is SGHRS and CDR2 is YFSETQ in the germline V gene. This CDR3 region has 14 residues. Here the CDR3 DNA reads TGCGCCAGCAGCTGGTCAGGGGAAGCCTACGAGCAGTACTTC. Translating gives CASSWSGEAYEQYF.

This clonotype was seen at least ten times. The J gene is TRBJ2-3, the V gene TRBV15, with 7 nucleotides matching TRBD2. V lost 0 bases and J lost 4; bases outside the gene matches: 7. This CDR3 has 16 residues. The germline V gene has CDR1 LNHNV and CDR2 YYDKDF (reference sequence). This chain's CDR3 is CATSRDPISGADTQYF. The CDR3 DNA follows: TGTGCCACCAGCAGAGATCCAATAAGCGGGGCAGATACGCAGTATTTT.

About this clonotype: Possible read error: a much larger clone is one base away. The V call is TRBV4-1, the J call TRBJ2-5; D is uncertain. CDR1 and CDR2 (germline): MGHRA, YSYEKL. The CDR3 is made up of 14 amino acids. Trimming pared 0 bases from V and 5 bases from J, leaving 10 bases between. The CDR3 reads CASSQDETRETQYF. CDR3 DNA: TGCGCCAGCAGCCAAGACGAGACCAGGGAGACCCAGTACTTC.

This clonotype was seen repeatedly, ten times or more. V and J are TRBV27 and TRBJ1-2, with TRBD1 matching 10 bases. The germline CDR1 and CDR2 sequences are MNHEY and SMNVEV (reference sequence). The CDR3 has 16 residues. The junction had 3 bases not matched to a gene; V was cut back by 0 bases and J by 2 bases. DNA for the CDR3: TGTGCCAGCAGTTTATCTTGGGACAGGGGAAACTATGGCTACACCTTC. This sequence encodes CASSLSWDRGNYGYTF.

This clonotype was picked up a small number of times. The chain employs TRBV15 and TRBJ1-1; D may be TRBD1 (5 bases). This CDR3 comprises 11 residues. Germline CDR1 is LNHNV and CDR2 is YYDKDF (reference sequence). V dropped 3 bases and J dropped 8 bases, with 7 bases sitting between them. The CDR3 is CATSRWGEAFF. The CDR3 nucleotides are TGTGCCACCAGCAGGTGGGGGGAAGCTTTCTTT.

Remarks on this clonotype: A much larger clone differs by one base, so this may be a read error. The chain joins TRBV5-1 to TRBJ1-1, with D hard to call. CDR3 length: 14 residues. Germline lookup yields CDR1 SGHRS and CDR2 YFSETQ. The CDR3: CASSLASGNTEALF. Written as DNA, the CDR3 is TGCGCCAGCAGCTTGGCCTCGGGGAACACTGAAGCTCTCTTT.

This clonotype appeared many times. The chain employs TRBV11-2 and TRBJ2-5; perhaps TRBD2 as D (6 bases). This CDR3 is built from 17 residues. The V gene lost 4 bases and the J gene lost 5 bases, with 23 bases spanning the gap. Germline V lookup: CDR1 SGHAT, CDR2 FQNNGV. The CDR3 nucleotides are TGTGCCAGCAGCTCCCCTTCGGGGGACCTCATATCGGAGACCCAGTACTTC. Its protein product is CASSSPSGDLISETQYF. Drawing the rest from reference TRBV11-2 and TRBJ2-5, the complete variable domain is EAGVAQSPRYKIIEKRQSVAFWCNPISGHATLYWYQQILGQGPKLLIQFQNNGVVDDSQLPKDRFSAERLKGVDSTLKIQPAKLEDSAVYLCASSSPSGDLISETQYFGPGTRLLVL.

Concerning this clonotype itself: No conserved phenylalanine or tryptophan ends this CDR3, so it is likely a read error. The chain employs TRBV15 and TRBJ2-3; 12 bases are a match to TRBD2. The CDR3 extends over 14 amino acids. Germline V gene sequence: CDR1 LNHNV, CDR2 YYDKDF (reference sequence). Trimming removed 5 bases from V and 4 bases from J; junction bases left unmatched: 1. The CDR3 region is CATSRLAGADTQYY. The CDR3 DNA is TGTGCCACCAGCCGACTAGCGGGAGCAGATACGCAGTATTAT.

As for this clonotype: One end of the junction fails to match germline, which may point to a read error. The CDR3 is CSVQTYRQGYKQYF. CDR3 bases: TGCAGCGTTCAAACCTACCGACAGGGCTACAAGCAGTACTTC. V usage is TRBV29-1 and J usage is TRBJ2-7; 7 nucleotides agree with TRBD1. CDR3 length: 14 amino acids. Germline V gene data show CDR1 as SQVTM and CDR2 as ANQGSEA.

This clonotype was seen repeatedly, ten times or more. V and J are TRBV2 and TRBJ2-3; 9 bases match TRBD2. The CDR3 is made up of 14 amino acids. The germline gives CDR1 SNHLY, CDR2 FYNNEI. The J segment lost 4 bases and the V segment lost 11 bases, leaving 10 bases of the junction unmatched. In DNA, the CDR3 is TGTGCCGTCGAGGCGGGAGGGGTCGCAGATACGCAGTATTTT. Amino acids: CAVEAGGVADTQYF.

The table lists this clonotype with many counts. This chain connects TRBV28 to TRBJ1-1; D not certain. CDR3 length: 15 amino acids. V was clipped by 1 base and J by 3 bases, with 12 bases between them. Germline V gene data show CDR1 as MDHEN and CDR2 as SYDVKM. The CDR3 loop reads CASSLSGLRDTEAFF. DNA for the CDR3: TGTGCCAGCAGTTTATCTGGGTTACGAGACACTGAAGCTTTCTTT.

This clonotype was seen only a few times. The junction departs from the called germline gene at one end, perhaps through a read error. This sequence joins TRBV19 and TRBJ2-1; 10 nucleotides line up with TRBD2. The CDR3 spans 17 residues. The germline CDR1 and CDR2 sequences are LNHDA and SQIVND (reference sequence). The CDR3 region has the DNA TGTGCCAGTAGTATAGACGGGACTAGCGTATCCTACAATGAGCAATTCTTC. Translation: CASSIDGTSVSYNEQFF. Combining the CDR3 with reference TRBV19 and TRBJ2-1 gives the whole variable domain DGGITQSPKYLFRKEGQNVTLSCEQNLNHDAMYWYRQDPGQGLRLIYYSQIVNDFQKGDIAEGYSVSREKKESFPLTVTSAQKNPTAFYLCASSIDGTSVSYNEQFFGPGTRLTVL.

This clonotype occurred many times. This chain joins TRBV20-1 and TRBJ2-3, with 10 bases that match TRBD2. The J segment lost 2 bases and the V segment lost 0 bases, leaving 5 bases of the junction unmatched. The CDR3 covers 16 residues. Germline assignment: CDR1 DFQATT and CDR2 SNEGSKA (reference sequence). As DNA, the CDR3 is TGCAGTGCTAGAGACCCTAGCGGGAGTAACACAGATACGCAGTATTTT. Translation: CSARDPSGSNTDTQYF.

This clonotype was recorded at least ten times. V gene TRBV9 combines with J gene TRBJ2-1; TRBD2 aligns across 7 bases. Trimming removed 2 bases from V and 2 bases from J; junction bases left unmatched: 13. This CDR3 region has 18 residues. Per germline, CDR1 SGDLS and CDR2 YYNGEE. DNA for the CDR3: TGTGCCAGCAGCGTTTCGCCCGGGGGGAGGATAACCTACAATGAGCAGTTCTTC. It encodes CASSVSPGGRITYNEQFF.

V usage is TRBV2 and J usage is TRBJ1-6; D not certain. Germline CDR1 and CDR2: SNHLY and FYNNEI. This CDR3 is 16 amino acids long. The V and J ends lost 3 bases and 9 bases respectively, with 18 bases between them. The CDR3 region has the DNA TGTGCCAGCAGTGACGGGGTTCAACCCTTGGGTTCACCCCTCCACTTT. It translates to CASSDGVQPLGSPLHF.

This clonotype was recorded at least ten times. J is TRBJ2-3 and V is TRBV20-1; D may be TRBD2 (6 bases). Germline CDR1 is DFQATT and CDR2 is SNEGSKA (reference sequence). This CDR3 is 15 amino acids long. V was pared by 5 bases and J by 4 bases, with 19 bases between. The DNA of the CDR3 is TGCAGTGCTCCCTTAGCGGCAGGGCCCTCAGATACGCAGTATTTT. The encoded protein is CSAPLAAGPSDTQYF.

This clonotype has a count of ten or more. The chain joins TRBV20-1 to TRBJ2-7; 9 nucleotides agree with TRBD1. After removal of 5 bases from V and 3 bases from J, the junction contained 2 bases not matched to a gene. CDR3 size: 12 residues. CDR1 is DFQATT and CDR2 is SNEGSKA in the germline V gene (reference sequence). The CDR3 reads CSARQGVYEQYF. Here the CDR3 DNA reads TGCAGTGCTCGACAGGGGGTCTACGAGCAGTACTTC.

This clonotype appeared many times. V is TRBV12-3 or TRBV12-4 and J is TRBJ2-7; the match to TRBD1 covers 7 bases. There are 14 residues in the CDR3. J was trimmed by 5 bases and V by 5 bases; bases with no gene match: 9. As DNA, the CDR3 is TGTGCCAGCAGTAGACAGGGTTTTGTCGACGAGCAGTACTTC. Amino acids: CASSRQGFVDEQYF.

This chain joins TRBV4-1 and TRBJ2-3; D ambiguous. The CDR3 totals 14 residues. V was pared by 0 bases and J by 4 bases, with 8 bases between. Germline V lookup: CDR1 MGHRA, CDR2 YSYEKL. CDR3 amino acids: CASSQDKRPDTQYF. DNA for the CDR3: TGCGCCAGCAGCCAAGATAAGCGCCCAGATACGCAGTATTTT.

The chain links TRBV5-6 to TRBJ2-6; a weak D match, TRBD2 (6 bases). The germline CDR1 and CDR2 sequences are SGHDT and YYEEEE. The V end was cut by 1 base, the J end by 1 base, with 9 bases between. There are 16 residues in the CDR3. The CDR3 sequence: CASSLLRGSGANVLTF. CDR3 nucleotides: TGTGCCAGCAGCTTGTTGCGGGGTTCTGGGGCCAACGTCCTGACTTTC.

This clonotype was counted ten times or more. CDR3 sequence: CSAHNLAKNIQYF. The CDR3 region has the DNA TGCAGTGCGCATAATCTAGCCAAAAACATTCAGTACTTC. The genes are TRBV20-1 and TRBJ2-4; D call uncertain. The CDR3 spans 13 residues. CDR1 and CDR2 from the germline V gene are DFQATT and SNEGSKA (reference sequence). The V end lost 6 bases, the J end lost 0 bases, and 9 bases lay between the germline ends.

This clonotype came up many times. The chain joins TRBV12-3 or TRBV12-4 to TRBJ2-7, with D tentatively TRBD2 (6 bases). The CDR3 totals 15 residues. Trimming left V 4 bases short and J 7 bases short, with 20 bases between. CDR3 nucleotide sequence: TGTGCCAGCAGTTCCCCTACGGGACTCCCTTCTGAGCAGTACTTC. Residues: CASSSPTGLPSEQYF.

This clonotype has only a few counts. The genes are TRBV6-1 and TRBJ2-7; 9 positions agree with TRBD1. Germline CDR1 is MNHNS and CDR2 is SASEGT. V was pared by 6 bases and J by 3 bases, with 6 bases of the junction left unmatched. The CDR3 runs to 14 residues. The CDR3 region is CASRHPGQGYEQYF. The CDR3 region has the DNA TGTGCCAGCAGGCATCCGGGACAGGGCTACGAGCAGTACTTC.

The V call is TRBV5-1, the J call TRBJ2-5, with D perhaps being TRBD1 or TRBD2 (6 bases each). V was pared by 9 bases and J by 4 bases, with 13 bases between. This CDR3 spans 12 amino acids. Per the germline V gene, CDR1 is SGHRS and CDR2 is YFSETQ. The CDR3 reads CATSGGGETQYF. DNA for the CDR3: TGCGCCACCTCTGGAGGGGGAGAGACCCAGTACTTC.